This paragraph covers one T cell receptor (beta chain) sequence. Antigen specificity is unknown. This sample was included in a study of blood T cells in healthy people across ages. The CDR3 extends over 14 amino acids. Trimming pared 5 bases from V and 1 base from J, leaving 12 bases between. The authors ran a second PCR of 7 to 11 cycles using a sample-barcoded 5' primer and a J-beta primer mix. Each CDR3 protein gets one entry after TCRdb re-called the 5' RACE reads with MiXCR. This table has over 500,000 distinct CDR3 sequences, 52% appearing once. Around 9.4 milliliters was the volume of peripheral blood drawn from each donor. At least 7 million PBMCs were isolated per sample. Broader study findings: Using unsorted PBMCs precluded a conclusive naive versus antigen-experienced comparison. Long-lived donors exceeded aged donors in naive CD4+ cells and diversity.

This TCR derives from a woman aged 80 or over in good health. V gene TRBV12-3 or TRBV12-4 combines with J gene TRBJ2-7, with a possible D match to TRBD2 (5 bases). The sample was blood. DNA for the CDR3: TGTGCCAGCAGTAACCGGGAAAAGTCCTACGAGCAGTACTTC. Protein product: CASSNREKSYEQYF.